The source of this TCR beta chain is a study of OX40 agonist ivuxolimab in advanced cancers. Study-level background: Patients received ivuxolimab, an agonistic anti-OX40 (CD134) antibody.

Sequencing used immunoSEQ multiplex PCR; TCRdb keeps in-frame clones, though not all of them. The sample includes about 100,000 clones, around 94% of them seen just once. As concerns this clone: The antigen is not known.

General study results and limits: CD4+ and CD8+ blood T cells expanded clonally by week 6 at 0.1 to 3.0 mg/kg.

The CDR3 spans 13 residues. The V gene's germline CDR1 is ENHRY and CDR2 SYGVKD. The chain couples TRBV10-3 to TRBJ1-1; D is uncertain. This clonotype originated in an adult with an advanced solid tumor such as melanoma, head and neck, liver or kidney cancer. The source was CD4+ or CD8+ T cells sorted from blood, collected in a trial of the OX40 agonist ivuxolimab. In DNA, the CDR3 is TGTGCAACCCTCCGGCGGGAGGACCTTGAAGCTTTCTTT. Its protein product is CATLRREDLEAFF.